These 28 T cell receptor beta chains were sequenced from one sample in a study of response to subunit inactivated influenza vaccine. Each CDR3 protein gets one entry after TCRdb re-called the RT-PCR reads with MiXCR. The sample shows approximately 300,000 distinct CDR3 sequences, approximately 21% of them seen only once. The sequencing used PBMCs from blood, collected 21 months after vaccination. These receptors all stem from a man in his fifties or sixties who received an inactivated influenza vaccine.

This clonotype has more than one count but fewer than ten. This rearrangement joins TRBV28 to TRBJ1-2, with a tentative D call TRBD1 (5 bases). The CDR3 loop spans 14 amino acids. Trimming stripped 7 bases from V and 5 bases from J, with 17 bases between. Germline CDR1 reads MDHEN; CDR2 reads SYDVKM. Written as DNA, the CDR3 is TGTGCCAGCACACAGGCCCCCATCCGATATGGCTACACCTTC. Encoded protein: CASTQAPIRYGYTF.

The J gene is TRBJ2-7, the V gene TRBV12-3 or TRBV12-4; 7 nucleotides agree with TRBD1. Germline trimming cut 1 base from V and 0 bases from J; bases unmatched to any gene: 6. The CDR3 length is 16 residues. CDR3 sequence: CASSLGGQLYSYEQYF. The CDR3 bases are TGTGCCAGCAGTTTAGGGGGACAGTTATACTCCTACGAGCAGTACTTC.

CDR3 DNA sequence: TGCGCCAGCAGCTTGGCGGGACAGTTTTATAATTCACCCCTCCACTTT. This sequence encodes CASSLAGQFYNSPLHF. This chain uses TRBV5-1 with TRBJ1-6, with 7 nucleotides matching TRBD1. CDR1 is SGHRS and CDR2 is YFSETQ in the germline V gene. The CDR3 totals 16 residues. V trimming: 0 bases; J trimming: 4 bases; junction bases outside the gene matches: 4.

The rearrangement joins TRBV12-3 or TRBV12-4 to TRBJ2-5; TRBD2 might be the D (5 bases). The CDR3 spans 13 residues. V was cut by 8 bases and J by 3 bases, with 13 bases left in between. The DNA for the CDR3 is TGTGCCAGCCTCCCGGGGTCCGAAGAGACCCAGTACTTC. It encodes CASLPGSEETQYF.

The genes are TRBV25-1 and TRBJ1-4; tentative D call: TRBD1 (5 bases). Germline assignment: CDR1 MGHDK and CDR2 SYGVNS. The CDR3 length is 15 residues. V was pared by 4 bases and J by 3 bases, with 12 bases between. CDR3 nucleotide sequence: TGTGCCAGCAGTGTAGGAGGGACGGCTAATGAAAAACTGTTTTTT. This encodes CASSVGGTANEKLFF.

The table lists this clonotype with many counts. The chain is built from TRBV11-2 and TRBJ2-1; D possibly matches TRBD1 or TRBD2 (9 bases each). Per germline, CDR1 SGHAT and CDR2 FQNNGV. V lost 5 bases, J lost 8 bases, and 19 bases lay in between. This CDR3 region has 15 residues. CDR3 protein: CASSRTGGGRDEQFF. The DNA of the CDR3 is TGTGCCAGCAGCCGTACAGGGGGCGGGAGGGATGAGCAGTTCTTC.

The table lists this clonotype with many counts. This CDR3 is CASSHSQGNQPQHF. For the CDR3, the DNA is TGTGCCAGCAGCCACTCACAGGGGAATCAGCCCCAGCATTTT. The chain recombines TRBV6-5 with TRBJ1-5, with TRBD1 matching 7 bases. The CDR3 sequence is 14 residues long. Germline lookup yields CDR1 MNHEY and CDR2 SVGAGI. V was clipped by 6 bases and J by 4 bases; unmatched bases: 6.

This clonotype was seen a handful of times. The V gene is TRBV10-3, the J gene TRBJ1-1, with D perhaps TRBD1 (6 bases). Trimming left V 3 bases short and J 7 bases short, with 12 bases between. CDR1 is ENHRY, CDR2 SYGVKD, per germline. This CDR3 region has 13 residues. The DNA of the CDR3 is TGTGCCATCAGTGATCAAGGGGGGTATGAAGCTTTCTTT. It specifies CAISDQGGYEAFF.

Of note for this clonotype: Likely a read error: the CDR3 ends without its conserved phenylalanine or tryptophan. This rearrangement joins TRBV7-6 to TRBJ1-2; 9 nucleotides align to TRBD1. Trimming took 1 base from V and 2 from J; bases not matched to a gene: 8. CDR1 and CDR2 (germline): SGHVS, FNYEAQ. CDR3 size: 17 residues. CDR3 DNA sequence: TGTGCCAGCAGCTTAGTGCACGGGACAGGGCCCAACTATGGCTACACCTAC. This sequence encodes CASSLVHGTGPNYGYTY.

This clonotype was recorded many times. The V call is TRBV7-2, the J call TRBJ1-2; D gene ambiguous. Germline loops: CDR1 SGHTA, CDR2 FQGNSA. This CDR3 contains 13 residues. With 1 base removed from V and 4 bases from J, the gap between germline ends came to 7 bases. The CDR3 nucleotides read TGTGCCAGCAGCTTAGGGGCCCTCTATGGCTACACCTTC. The encoded protein is CASSLGALYGYTF.

This clonotype was detected only a few times. Germline is not matched at one junction end, which may reflect a read error. The chain uses TRBV20-1 and TRBJ2-1; D is possibly TRBD1 (5 bases). The germline V gene has CDR1 DFQATT and CDR2 SNEGSKA (reference sequence). This CDR3 contains 14 residues. The CDR3 reads CSARGLGPYNEQFF. The CDR3 DNA sequence: TGCAGTGCAAGAGGATTGGGGCCGTACAATGAGCAGTTCTTC.

The V and J genes are TRBV5-1 and TRBJ1-1; D is unresolved. V lost 0 bases and J lost 1, with 10 bases in between. This CDR3 is 15 amino acids long. CDR1 is SGHRS, CDR2 YFSETQ, per germline. The DNA for the CDR3 is TGCGCCAGCAGCTTGGAGAGTTCGTCGAACACTGAAGCTTTCTTT. It translates to CASSLESSSNTEAFF.

The rearrangement uses TRBV7-2 and TRBJ2-2; no firm D call. The CDR3 contains 14 residues. CDR1 is SGHTA and CDR2 is FQGNSA in the germline V gene. V was shortened by 5 bases and J by 4 bases, with 11 bases between the two germline ends. The DNA for the CDR3 is TGTGCCAGCAGCCTTATCGGTTCCACCGGGGAGCTGTTTTTT. This translates into CASSLIGSTGELFF.

This clonotype was counted only a few times. The chain carries TRBV25-1 and TRBJ1-2; 7 bases are shared with TRBD1. V lost 3 bases, J lost 6 bases, and 16 bases stayed unmatched. The CDR3 is 17 residues long. Germline V gene data show CDR1 as MGHDK and CDR2 as SYGVNS. This CDR3 reads CASSDRGTALNYDGYTF. The CDR3 region has the DNA TGTGCCAGCAGTGATCGGGGGACAGCCCTGAACTATGATGGCTACACCTTC.

There are many counts of this clonotype. This chain links TRBV12-3 or TRBV12-4 with TRBJ1-1; weak D call: TRBD1 (5 bases). The ends were cut back, 5 bases at V and 4 bases at J, with 14 bases in the middle. There are 14 residues in the CDR3. The CDR3 bases are TGTGCCAGCAGTCACTCGATTGGGGGCACTGAAGCTTTCTTT. It encodes CASSHSIGGTEAFF.

The chain has TRBV2 and TRBJ2-5; 7 nucleotides agree with TRBD1. Looked up from germline, CDR1 is SNHLY and CDR2 is FYNNEI. J gave up 2 bases and V 4 bases, and 7 bases lay outside the gene matches. The CDR3 covers 15 residues. The CDR3 sequence is CASSAGTAKQETQYF. The CDR3 coding sequence is TGTGCCAGCAGTGCCGGGACAGCGAAGCAAGAGACCCAGTACTTC.

The genes are TRBV7-8 and TRBJ1-4; TRBD1 might be the D (6 bases). This CDR3 contains 16 residues. V dropped 2 bases and J dropped 1 base, with 11 bases sitting between them. Germline V gives CDR1 SGHVS, CDR2 FQNEAQ. CDR3 in DNA: TGTGCCAGCAGCTTAAACCAGGGGCTAACTAATGAAAAACTGTTTTTT. Translated, it gives CASSLNQGLTNEKLFF.

This clonotype was seen only a few times. The chain couples TRBV4-3 to TRBJ2-6; 9 bases line up with TRBD2. The CDR3 consists of 17 residues. The V and J ends lost 4 bases and 4 bases, in that order; junction bases with no gene match: 8. Germline V gene sequence: CDR1 LGHNA, CDR2 YSLEER. CDR3: CASSPTGTSTGANVLTF. The CDR3 DNA reads as TGCGCCAGCAGCCCAACCGGGACTAGCACCGGGGCCAACGTCCTGACTTTC.

This clonotype was seen at least ten times. V is TRBV20-1 and J is TRBJ1-1; the D is unclear. The germline V gene encodes CDR1 DFQATT and CDR2 SNEGSKA (reference sequence). With 0 bases removed from V and 4 bases from J, the gap between germline ends came to 12 bases. This CDR3 is 14 amino acids long. The CDR3 loop reads CSARDRWPGTEAFF. The CDR3 region has the DNA TGCAGTGCTAGAGATCGGTGGCCCGGCACTGAAGCTTTCTTT.

This clonotype occurred a few times. The chain is built from TRBV18 and TRBJ2-7, with D tentatively TRBD1 (6 bases). Trimming stripped 5 bases from V and 2 bases from J, with 16 bases between. CDR3 length equals 15 residues. Germline V gene lookup returns CDR1 KGHSH and CDR2 LQKENI. CDR3 bases: TGTGCCAGCTCAGCCGGGACACAGCTAGCCTACGAGCAGTACTTC. It translates to CASSAGTQLAYEQYF.

This clonotype was counted many times. This CDR3 reads CASSLWGGQRNTEAFF. The CDR3 nucleotides read TGCGCCAGCAGCTTGTGGGGGGGACAGAGGAACACTGAAGCTTTCTTT. This chain links TRBV5-1 with TRBJ1-1; 7 bases align to TRBD1. Germline V lookup: CDR1 SGHRS, CDR2 YFSETQ. The J segment lost 1 base and the V segment lost 1 base, leaving 7 bases of the junction unmatched. The CDR3 length is 16 residues.

This clonotype occurred once. In DNA, the CDR3 is TGTGCCAGCAGACCAGCCAGGGACCTGTTGAACACCGGGGAGCTGTTTTTT. Protein: CASRPARDLLNTGELFF. The chain uses TRBV28 and TRBJ2-2; D is possibly TRBD1 or TRBD2 (5 bases each). Germline values: CDR1 MDHEN, CDR2 SYDVKM. V lost 6 bases, J lost 1 base, and 18 bases lay in between. The CDR3 is made up of 17 amino acids.

This chain links TRBV12-3 or TRBV12-4 with TRBJ1-5, with a weak D call TRBD1 (5 bases). V was pared by 2 bases and J by 9 bases, with 14 bases between. The CDR3 consists of 14 residues. CDR3 sequence: CASSLSQGGSPQHF. CDR3 sequence (DNA): TGTGCCAGCAGTTTAAGTCAGGGTGGCTCGCCCCAGCATTTT.

This chain joins TRBV29-1 and TRBJ2-3; no clear D. CDR1 is SQVTM and CDR2 is ANQGSEA in the germline V gene. V was shortened by 1 base and J by 2 bases, with 10 bases between the two germline ends. This CDR3 is 14 amino acids long. CDR3: CSVEGYPNTDTQYF. The CDR3 DNA follows: TGCAGCGTTGAAGGCTACCCCAACACAGATACGCAGTATTTT.

The CDR3 region has the DNA TGCGCCAGCAGGGGACAGCCCTCACCAGATACGCAGTATTTT. Amino acids: CASRGQPSPDTQYF. The gene calls are TRBV5-1 and TRBJ2-3; 7 positions agree with TRBD1. The V gene end was trimmed by 5 bases and the J gene end by 4 bases; junction bases not matched to a gene: 7. This CDR3 contains 14 residues. Germline V gene lookup returns CDR1 SGHRS and CDR2 YFSETQ.

There are a few counts of this clonotype. V is TRBV12-3 or TRBV12-4 and J is TRBJ1-1; D gene uncertain. This CDR3 region has 13 residues. Trimming cost V 2 bases and J 5 bases, with 9 bases left between them. CDR3 DNA: TGTGCCAGCAGTTTACAGGAGGAGACTGAAGCTTTCTTT. Its protein product is CASSLQEETEAFF.

The rearrangement joins TRBV4-2 to TRBJ1-3; no clear D. V was cut by 0 bases and J by 7 bases, with 7 bases left in between. The germline V gene has CDR1 LGHNA and CDR2 YNFKEQ. The CDR3 is made up of 13 amino acids. The CDR3 sequence is CASSQDFSNTIYF. The CDR3 DNA follows: TGTGCCAGCAGCCAAGATTTCAGTAACACCATATATTTT.

A few counts support this clonotype. The rearrangement joins TRBV18 to TRBJ1-1, with D uncertain. This CDR3 has 14 residues. Germline loops: CDR1 KGHSH, CDR2 LQKENI. V was shortened by 2 bases and J by 1 base, with 8 bases between the two germline ends. The CDR3 sequence is CASSPGDGNTEAFF. Here the CDR3 DNA reads TGTGCCAGCTCACCAGGGGATGGGAACACTGAAGCTTTCTTT.